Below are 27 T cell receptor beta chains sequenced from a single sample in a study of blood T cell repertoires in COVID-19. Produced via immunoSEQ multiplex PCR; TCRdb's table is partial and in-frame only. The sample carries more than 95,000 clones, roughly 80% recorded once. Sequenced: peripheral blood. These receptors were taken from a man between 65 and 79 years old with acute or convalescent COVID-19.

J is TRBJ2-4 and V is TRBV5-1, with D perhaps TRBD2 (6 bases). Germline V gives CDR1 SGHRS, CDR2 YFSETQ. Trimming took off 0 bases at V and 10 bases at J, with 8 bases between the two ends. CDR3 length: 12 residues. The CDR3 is CASSLEAGIQYF. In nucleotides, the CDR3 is TGCGCCAGCAGCTTGGAGGCGGGGATTCAGTACTTC.

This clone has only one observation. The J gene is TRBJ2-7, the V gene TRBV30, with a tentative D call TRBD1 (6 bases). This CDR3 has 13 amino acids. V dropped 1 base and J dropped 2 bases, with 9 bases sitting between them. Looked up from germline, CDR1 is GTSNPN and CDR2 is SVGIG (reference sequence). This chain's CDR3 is CAWSAGQPYEQYF. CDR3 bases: TGTGCCTGGAGTGCTGGACAGCCCTACGAGCAGTACTTC. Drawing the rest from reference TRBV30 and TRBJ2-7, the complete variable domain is SQTIHQWPATLVQPVGSPLSLECTVEGTSNPNLYWYRQAAGRGLQLLFYSVGIGQISSEVPQNLSASRPQDRQFILSSKKLLLSDSGFYLCAWSAGQPYEQYFGPGTRLTVT.

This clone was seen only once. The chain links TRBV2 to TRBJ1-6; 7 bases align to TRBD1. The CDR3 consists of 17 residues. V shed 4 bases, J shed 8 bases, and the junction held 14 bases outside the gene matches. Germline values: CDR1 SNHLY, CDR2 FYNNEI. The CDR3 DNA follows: TGTGCCAGCAGTGTGGGTGGCCGACAGGGCTTGCATTCACCCCTCCACTTT. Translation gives CASSVGGRQGLHSPLHF.

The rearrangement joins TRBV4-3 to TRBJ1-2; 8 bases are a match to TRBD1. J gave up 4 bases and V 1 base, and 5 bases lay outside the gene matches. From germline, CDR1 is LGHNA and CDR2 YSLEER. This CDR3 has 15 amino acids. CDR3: CASSQATQGVYGYTF. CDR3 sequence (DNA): TGCGCCAGCAGCCAAGCAACACAGGGGGTCTATGGCTACACCTTC.

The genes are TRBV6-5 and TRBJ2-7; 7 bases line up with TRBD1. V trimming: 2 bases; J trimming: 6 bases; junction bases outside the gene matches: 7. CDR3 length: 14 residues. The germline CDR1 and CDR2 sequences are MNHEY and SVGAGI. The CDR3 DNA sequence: TGTGCCAGCAGTTACGGACAAGGGGGCGCCGAGCAGTACTTC. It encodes CASSYGQGGAEQYF.

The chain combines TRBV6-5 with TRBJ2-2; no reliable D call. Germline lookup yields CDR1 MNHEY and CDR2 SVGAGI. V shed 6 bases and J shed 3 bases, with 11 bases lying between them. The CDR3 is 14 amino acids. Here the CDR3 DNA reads TGTGCCAGCAGAACCCCGCTAGACACCGGGGAGCTGTTTTTT. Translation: CASRTPLDTGELFF.

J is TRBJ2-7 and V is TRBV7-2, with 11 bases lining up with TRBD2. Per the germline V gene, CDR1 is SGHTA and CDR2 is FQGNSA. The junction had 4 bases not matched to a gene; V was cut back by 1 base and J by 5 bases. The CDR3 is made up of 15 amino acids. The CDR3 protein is CASSLGLAGRDEQYF. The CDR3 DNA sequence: TGTGCCAGCAGCTTAGGACTAGCGGGACGGGACGAGCAGTACTTC.

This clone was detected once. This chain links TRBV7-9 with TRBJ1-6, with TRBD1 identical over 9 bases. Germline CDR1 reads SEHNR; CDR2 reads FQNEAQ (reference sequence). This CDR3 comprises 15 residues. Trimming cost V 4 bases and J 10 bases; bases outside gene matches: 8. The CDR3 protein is CASSSTTGGDSPLHF. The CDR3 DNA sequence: TGTGCCAGCAGCTCGACGACAGGGGGAGACTCACCCCTCCACTTT.

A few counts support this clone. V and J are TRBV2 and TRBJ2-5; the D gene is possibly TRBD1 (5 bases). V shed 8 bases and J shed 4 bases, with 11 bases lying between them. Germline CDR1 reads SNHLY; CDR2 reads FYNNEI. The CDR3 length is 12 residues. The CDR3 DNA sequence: TGTGCCAGCGGTAGGGGCGCAGAGACCCAGTACTTC. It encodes CASGRGAETQYF.

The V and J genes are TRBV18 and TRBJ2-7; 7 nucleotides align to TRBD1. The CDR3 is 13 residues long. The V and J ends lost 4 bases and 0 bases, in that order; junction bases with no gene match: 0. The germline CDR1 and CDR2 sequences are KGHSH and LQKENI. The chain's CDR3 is CASSRDSSYEQYF. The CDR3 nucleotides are TGTGCCAGCTCACGGGACAGCTCCTACGAGCAGTACTTC.

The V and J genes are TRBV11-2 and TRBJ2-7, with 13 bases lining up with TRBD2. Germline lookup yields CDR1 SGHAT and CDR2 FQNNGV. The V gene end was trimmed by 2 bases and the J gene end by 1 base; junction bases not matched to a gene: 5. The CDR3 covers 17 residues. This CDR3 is CASSLNSGLAGSYEQYF. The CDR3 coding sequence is TGTGCCAGCAGCTTAAATTCGGGACTAGCGGGATCCTACGAGCAGTACTTC.

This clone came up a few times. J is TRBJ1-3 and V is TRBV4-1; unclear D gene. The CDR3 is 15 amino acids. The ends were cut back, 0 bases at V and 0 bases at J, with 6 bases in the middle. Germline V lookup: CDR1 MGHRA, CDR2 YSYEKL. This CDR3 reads CASSQDAVSGNTIYF. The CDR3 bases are TGCGCCAGCAGCCAAGACGCAGTCTCTGGAAACACCATATATTTT.

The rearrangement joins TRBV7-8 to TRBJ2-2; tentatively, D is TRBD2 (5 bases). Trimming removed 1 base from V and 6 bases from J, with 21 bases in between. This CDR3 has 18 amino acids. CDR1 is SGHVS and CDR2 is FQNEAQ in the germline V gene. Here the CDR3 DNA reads TGTGCCAGCAGCTTAGGTATTTCGGGGAGTGATTTCTCCGGGGAGCTGTTTTTT. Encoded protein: CASSLGISGSDFSGELFF.

CDR3 in DNA: TGCAGCGCCTTAGGACAGGGTTGGTACGTGCATGAGCAGTTCTTC. Translating it yields CSALGQGWYVHEQFF. The V call is TRBV29-1, the J call TRBJ2-1; 8 bases line up with TRBD1. J was trimmed by 8 bases and V by 7 bases; bases with no gene match: 16. This CDR3 contains 15 residues. Germline V gene lookup returns CDR1 SQVTM and CDR2 ANQGSEA.

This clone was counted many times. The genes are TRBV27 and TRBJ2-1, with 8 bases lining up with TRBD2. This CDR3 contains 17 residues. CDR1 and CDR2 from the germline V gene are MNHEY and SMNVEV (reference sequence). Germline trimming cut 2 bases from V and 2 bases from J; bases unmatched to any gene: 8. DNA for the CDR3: TGTGCCAGCAGTTTAGGGAGTAGCGGGGAAACCTACAATGAGCAGTTCTTC. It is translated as CASSLGSSGETYNEQFF.

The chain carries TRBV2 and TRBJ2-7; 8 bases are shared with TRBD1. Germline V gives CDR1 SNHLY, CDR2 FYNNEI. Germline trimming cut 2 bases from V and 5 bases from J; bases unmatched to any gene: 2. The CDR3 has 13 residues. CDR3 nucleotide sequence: TGTGCCAGCAGTGAACAGGGGGCTGACGAGCAGTACTTC. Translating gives CASSEQGADEQYF. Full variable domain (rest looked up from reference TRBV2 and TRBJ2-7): EPEVTQTPSHQVTQMGQEVILRCVPISNHLYFYWYRQILGQKVEFLVSFYNNEISEKSEIFDDQFSVERPDGSNFTLKIRSTKLEDSAMYFCASSEQGADEQYFGPGTRLTVT.

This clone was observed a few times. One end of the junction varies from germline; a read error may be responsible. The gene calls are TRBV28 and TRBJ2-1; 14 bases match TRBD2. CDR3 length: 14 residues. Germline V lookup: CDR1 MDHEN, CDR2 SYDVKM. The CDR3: CASNSPGTSGSLVF. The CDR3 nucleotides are TGTGCCAGCAATTCCCCCGGGACTAGCGGGAGTCTGGTCTTC.

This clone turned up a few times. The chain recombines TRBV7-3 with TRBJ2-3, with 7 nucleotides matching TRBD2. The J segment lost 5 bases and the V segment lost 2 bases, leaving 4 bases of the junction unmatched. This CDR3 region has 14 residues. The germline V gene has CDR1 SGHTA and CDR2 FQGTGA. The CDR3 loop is CASSLQAGQDTQYF. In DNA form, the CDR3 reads TGTGCCAGCAGCTTACAAGCGGGGCAAGATACGCAGTATTTT.

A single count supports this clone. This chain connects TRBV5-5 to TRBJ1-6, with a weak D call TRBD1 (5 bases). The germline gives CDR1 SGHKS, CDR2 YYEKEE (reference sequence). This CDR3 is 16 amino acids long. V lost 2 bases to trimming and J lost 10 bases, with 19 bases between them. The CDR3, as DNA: TGTGCCAGCAGCTTAAGGGGTACCGCGACCCAATCACCCCTCCACTTT. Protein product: CASSLRGTATQSPLHF.

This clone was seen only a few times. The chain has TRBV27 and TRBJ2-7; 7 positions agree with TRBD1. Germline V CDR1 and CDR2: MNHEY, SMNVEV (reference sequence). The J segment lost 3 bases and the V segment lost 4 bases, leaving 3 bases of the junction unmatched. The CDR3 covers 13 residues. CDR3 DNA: TGTGCCAGCAGTTCCTACAGGGGCTACGAGCAGTACTTC. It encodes CASSSYRGYEQYF.

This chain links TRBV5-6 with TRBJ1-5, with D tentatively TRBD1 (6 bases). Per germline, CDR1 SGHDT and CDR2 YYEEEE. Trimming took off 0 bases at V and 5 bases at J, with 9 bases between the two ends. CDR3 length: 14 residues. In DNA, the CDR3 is TGTGCCAGCAGCTTGGGGCAGGGGCATCAGCCCCAGCATTTT. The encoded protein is CASSLGQGHQPQHF. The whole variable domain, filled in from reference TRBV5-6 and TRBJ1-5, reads DAGVTQSPTHLIKTRGQQVTLRCSPKSGHDTVSWYQQALGQGPQFIFQYYEEEERQRGNFPDRFSGHQFPNYSSELNVNALLLGDSALYLCASSLGQGHQPQHFGDGTRLSIL.

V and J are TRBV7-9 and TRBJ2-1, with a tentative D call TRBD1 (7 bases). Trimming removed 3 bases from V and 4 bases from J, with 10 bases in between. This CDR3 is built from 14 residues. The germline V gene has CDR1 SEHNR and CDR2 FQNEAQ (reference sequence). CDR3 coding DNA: TGTGCCAGCAGCTTGACAGGGACTTACAATGAGCAGTTCTTC. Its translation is CASSLTGTYNEQFF. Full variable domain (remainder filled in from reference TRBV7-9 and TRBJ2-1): DTGVSQNPRHKITKRGQNVTFRCDPISEHNRLYWYRQTLGQGPEFLTYFQNEAQLEKSRLLSDRFSAERPKGSFSTLEIQRTEQGDSAMYLCASSLTGTYNEQFFGPGTRLTVL.

The DNA for the CDR3 is TGTGCCAGCACCCCTGGGACAGCGAATTCACCCCTCCACTTT. Its translation: CASTPGTANSPLHF. V is TRBV7-9 and J is TRBJ1-6; 7 bases are shared with TRBD1. V lost 7 bases and J lost 7; bases outside the gene matches: 7. This CDR3 comprises 14 residues. Germline V gene sequence: CDR1 SEHNR, CDR2 FQNEAQ (reference sequence).

The CDR3 spells CASSPIRVAGDRLRYEQYF. The CDR3 DNA reads as TGTGCCAGCAGTCCAATAAGGGTAGCGGGGGACCGGCTCCGGTACGAGCAGTACTTC. The chain employs TRBV27 and TRBJ2-7; 9 bases are a match to TRBD2. CDR1 and CDR2 from the germline V gene are MNHEY and SMNVEV (reference sequence). This CDR3 comprises 19 residues. V was clipped by 5 bases and J by 4 bases; unmatched bases: 21.

This CDR3 reads CASSRTDTGELFF. As DNA, the CDR3 is TGTGCCAGCAGTAGGACAGACACCGGGGAGCTGTTTTTT. The chain is built from TRBV12-3 or TRBV12-4 and TRBJ2-2; D is possibly TRBD1 (6 bases). Trimming removed 5 bases from V and 3 bases from J, with 7 bases in between. The CDR3 has 13 residues.

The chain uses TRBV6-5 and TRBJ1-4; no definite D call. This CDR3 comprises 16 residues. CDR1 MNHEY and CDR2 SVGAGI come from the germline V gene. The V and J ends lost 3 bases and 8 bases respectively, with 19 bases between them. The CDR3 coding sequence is TGTGCCAGCAGTTATCGGCAGGACGCAACTAGGGAAAAACTGTTTTTT. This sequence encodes CASSYRQDATREKLFF.

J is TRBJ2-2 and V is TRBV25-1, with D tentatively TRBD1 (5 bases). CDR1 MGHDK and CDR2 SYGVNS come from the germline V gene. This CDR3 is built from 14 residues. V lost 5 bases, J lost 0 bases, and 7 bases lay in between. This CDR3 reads CASSRGSNTGELFF. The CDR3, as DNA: TGTGCCAGCAGTAGGGGCTCGAACACCGGGGAGCTGTTTTTT.